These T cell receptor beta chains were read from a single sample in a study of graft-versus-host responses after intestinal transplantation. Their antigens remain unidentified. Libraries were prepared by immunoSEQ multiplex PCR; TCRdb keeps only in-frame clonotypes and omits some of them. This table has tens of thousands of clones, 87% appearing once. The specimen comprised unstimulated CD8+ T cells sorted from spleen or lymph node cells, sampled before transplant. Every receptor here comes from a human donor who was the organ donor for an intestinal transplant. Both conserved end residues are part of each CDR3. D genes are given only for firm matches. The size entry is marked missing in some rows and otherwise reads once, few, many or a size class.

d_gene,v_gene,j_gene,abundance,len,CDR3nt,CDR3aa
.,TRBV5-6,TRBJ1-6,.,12,TGTGCCAGCAGCTGGGGGGATTCACCCCTCCACTTT,CASSWGDSPLHF
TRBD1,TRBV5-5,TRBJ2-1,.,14,TGTGCCAGCAGCCACAGGGGGCTGGGCAATGAGCAGTTCTTC,CASSHRGLGNEQFF
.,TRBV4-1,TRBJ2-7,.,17,TGCGCCAGCAGCCAAAGGTCTTTAGGGACAAACTCCTACGAGCAGTACTTC,CASSQRSLGTNSYEQYF
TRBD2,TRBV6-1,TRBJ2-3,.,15,TGTGCCAGCAGTGCAAGCGGGGGGGGGATAGATACGCAGTATTTT,CASSASGGGIDTQYF
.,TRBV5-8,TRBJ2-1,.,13,TGTGCCAGCAGCTTTGGGGGGCGGGATGAGCAGTTCTTC,CASSFGGRDEQFF
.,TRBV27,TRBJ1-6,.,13,TGTGCCAGCAGGCACCTAGGGGGGCTACCCCTCCACTTT,CASRHLGGLPLHF
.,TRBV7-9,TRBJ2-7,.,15,TGTGCCAGCAGCTTAGGTGGCGGCCTCTCCTACGAGCAGTACTTC,CASSLGGGLSYEQYF
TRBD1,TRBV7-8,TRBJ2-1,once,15,TGTGCCAGCAGCTCTCCGACAGGGAGCAACAATGAGCAGTTCTTC,CASSSPTGSNNEQFF
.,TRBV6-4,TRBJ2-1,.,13,TGTGCCAGCAGTGAGGGGAGCAGCAATGAGCAGTTCTTC,CASSEGSSNEQFF
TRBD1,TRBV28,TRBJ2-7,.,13,TGTGCCAGCAGCCAACAGGGGGTATACGAGCAGTACTTC,CASSQQGVYEQYF
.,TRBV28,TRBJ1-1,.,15,TGTGCCAGCAGTTTATTCTCTTCTGTGAACACTGAAGCTTTCTTT,CASSLFSSVNTEAFF
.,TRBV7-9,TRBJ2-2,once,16,TGTGCCAGCACCGCCCCAACCAACCCCCTGGCCGGGGAGCTGTTTTTT,CASTAPTNPLAGELFF
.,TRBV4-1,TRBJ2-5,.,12,TGCGCCAGCAGCCAAGGGCCGGAGACCCAGTACTTC,CASSQGPETQYF
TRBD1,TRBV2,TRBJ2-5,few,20,TGTGCCAGCAGTGGCAGGACAGGGGGAGGGATTTTGCGTAACCAAGAGACCCAGTACTTC,CASSGRTGGGILRNQETQYF
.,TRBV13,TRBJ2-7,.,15,TGTGCCAGCAGCTATCAGGTTCTTAGCTCCTACGAGCAGTACTTC,CASSYQVLSSYEQYF
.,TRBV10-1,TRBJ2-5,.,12,TGCGCCAGCAGACGACAGCAAGAGACCCAGTACTTC,CASRRQQETQYF
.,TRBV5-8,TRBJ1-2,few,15,TGTGCCAGCAGCCTCCCGGGACACTTTAACTATGGCTACACCTTC,CASSLPGHFNYGYTF
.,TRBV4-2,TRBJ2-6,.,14,TGTGCCAGCAGCCAGGGGGCTGGGGCCAACGTCCTGACTTTC,CASSQGAGANVLTF
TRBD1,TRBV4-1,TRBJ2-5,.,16,TGCGCCAGCAGCCAAGACCCCGGACAGGGTATGGAGACCCAGTACTTC,CASSQDPGQGMETQYF
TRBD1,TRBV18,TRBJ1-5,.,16,TGTGCCAGCTCACCCCAGCGGACAGGGGCCAATCAGCCCCAGCATTTT,CASSPQRTGANQPQHF
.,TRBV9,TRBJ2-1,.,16,TGTGCCAGCAGCCTAGGAGGGGGAAGGGCAGGCAATGAGCAGTTCTTC,CASSLGGGRAGNEQFF
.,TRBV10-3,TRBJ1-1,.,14,TGTGCCATCAGTGAGTGGGGGGCGAACACTGAAGCTTTCTTT,CAISEWGANTEAFF
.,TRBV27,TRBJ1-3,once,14,TGTGCCAGCAGTCCTTTCACTAGTGGAAACACCATATATTTT,CASSPFTSGNTIYF
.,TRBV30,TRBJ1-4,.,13,TGTGCCTGGAGGGGATCTAATAATGAAAAACTGTTTTTT,CAWRGSNNEKLFF
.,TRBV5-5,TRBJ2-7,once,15,TGTGCCAGCAGCTTTGTGGCAGGGGACTCCTACGAGCAGTACTTC,CASSFVAGDSYEQYF
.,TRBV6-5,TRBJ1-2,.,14,TGTGCCAGTTGGGCCGCCGGCAGGCCTGATGGCTACACCTTC,CASWAAGRPDGYTF
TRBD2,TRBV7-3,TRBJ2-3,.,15,TGTGCCAGCAGCTTAAATGGTGGGGGACTAGCGGGGACGTATTTT,CASSLNGGGLAGTYF
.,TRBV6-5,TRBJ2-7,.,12,TGTGCCAGCAGGACCGAAACCTACGAGCAGTACTTC,CASRTETYEQYF
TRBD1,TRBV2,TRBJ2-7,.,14,TGTGCCAGCAGATGGGACAGGGGCCTCTACGAGCAGTACTTC,CASRWDRGLYEQYF
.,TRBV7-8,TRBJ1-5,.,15,TGTGCCAGCAGCCCCGAGGACAGTAGCAATCAGCCCCAGCATTTT,CASSPEDSSNQPQHF
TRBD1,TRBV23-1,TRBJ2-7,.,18,TGCGCCAACAGTCAATCGGTTTTAGCCACAGGGGTGTTTTACGAGCAGTACTTC,CANSQSVLATGVFYEQYF
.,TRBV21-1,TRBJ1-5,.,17,TGTGCCAGCAGCCACTCGGGAGACAGGGGGAGCAATCAGCCCCAGCATTTT,CASSHSGDRGSNQPQHF
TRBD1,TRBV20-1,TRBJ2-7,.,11,TGCAGTGCTCCGACAGGGGTCGAGCAGTACTTC,CSAPTGVEQYF
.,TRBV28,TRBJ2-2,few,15,TGTGCCAGCACCACGCAAGGGGTAGGCACCGGGGAGCTGTTTTTT,CASTTQGVGTGELFF
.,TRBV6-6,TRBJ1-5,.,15,TGTGCCAGCAGTTACTCGAAAAGGGGCGAGCAGCCCCAGCATTTT,CASSYSKRGEQPQHF
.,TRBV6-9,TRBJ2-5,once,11,TGTGCCACAGGGGCCCAAGAGACCCAGTACTTC,CATGAQETQYF
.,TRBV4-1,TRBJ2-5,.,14,TGCGCCAGCAGCCAAGTTGGGGGTCAAGAGACCCAGTACTTC,CASSQVGGQETQYF
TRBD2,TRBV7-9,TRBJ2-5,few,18,TGTGCCAGCAGCCCTGATACTAGCGGGGGGGTCGAGGATGAGACCCAGTACTTC,CASSPDTSGGVEDETQYF
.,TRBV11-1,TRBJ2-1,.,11,TGTGCCATAAGACTCTACAATGAGCAGTTCTTC,CAIRLYNEQFF
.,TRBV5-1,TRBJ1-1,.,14,TGCGCCAGCAGCCCGTCGATCGGGAACACTGAAGCTTTCTTT,CASSPSIGNTEAFF
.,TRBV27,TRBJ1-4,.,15,TGTGCCAGCAGTAGGCTGGCGGAAACTAATGAAAAACTGTTTTTT,CASSRLAETNEKLFF
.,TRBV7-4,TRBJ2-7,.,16,TGTGCCAGCAGCCCACCGTTACAGGGAGGTTTTTACGAGCAGTACTTC,CASSPPLQGGFYEQYF
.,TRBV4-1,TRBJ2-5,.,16,TGCGCCAGCAGCCAAGAGTTTTCCAGGGTGAGAGAGACCCAGTACTTC,CASSQEFSRVRETQYF
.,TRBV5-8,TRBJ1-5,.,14,TGTGCCAGCAGCATACATTATAGCAATCAGCCCCAGCATTTT,CASSIHYSNQPQHF
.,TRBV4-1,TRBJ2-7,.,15,TGCGCCAGCAGCCCGCGGGAAGCCACCTCCTACGAGCAGTACTTC,CASSPREATSYEQYF
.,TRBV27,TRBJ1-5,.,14,TGTGCCAGCAGCTCCGTGGGAGGCAATCAGCCCCAGCATTTT,CASSSVGGNQPQHF
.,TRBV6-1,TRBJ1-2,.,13,TGTGCCACCGATCCGAGAACGTACTATGGCTACACCTTC,CATDPRTYYGYTF
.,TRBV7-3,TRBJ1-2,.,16,TGTGCCAGCAGCTTAGATGGGGGGGCCGACTACTATGGCTACACCTTC,CASSLDGGADYYGYTF
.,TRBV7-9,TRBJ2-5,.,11,TGTGCCAGCAGCTACCAAGAGACCCAGTACTTC,CASSYQETQYF
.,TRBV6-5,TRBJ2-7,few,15,TGTGCCAGCAGTTACGGGTCAGGGGGGACCTACGAGCAGTACTTC,CASSYGSGGTYEQYF
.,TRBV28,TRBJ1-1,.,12,TGTGCCAGCAGGGGGCCGCCATCGAAAGCTTTCTTT,CASRGPPSKAFF
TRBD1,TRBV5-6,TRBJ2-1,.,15,TGTGCCAGCAGCTACCAGGGGGCAGGCTACAATGAGCAGTTCTTC,CASSYQGAGYNEQFF
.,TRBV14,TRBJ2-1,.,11,TGTGCCAGCAGCCGCGCAAGTGAGCAGTTCTTC,CASSRASEQFF
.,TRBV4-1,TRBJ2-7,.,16,TGCGCCAGCAGCCAAGACGCGTCGCTGTTCGCCTACGAGCAGTACTTC,CASSQDASLFAYEQYF
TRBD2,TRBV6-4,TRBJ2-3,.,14,TGTGCCAGCAGTGTTACTAGCGGCACAGATACGCAGTATTTT,CASSVTSGTDTQYF
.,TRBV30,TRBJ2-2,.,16,TGTGCCTGTGAGTCCCAGCGAGACCCGAACACCGGGGAGCTGTTTTTT,CACESQRDPNTGELFF
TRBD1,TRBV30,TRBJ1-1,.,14,TGTGCCTGGAGTCCAGGACAGGGGAACACTGAAGCTTTCTTT,CAWSPGQGNTEAFF
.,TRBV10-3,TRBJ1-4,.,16,TGTGCCATCAGTGAGATGGGAACAGGTGCTAATGAAAAACTGTTTTTT,CAISEMGTGANEKLFF
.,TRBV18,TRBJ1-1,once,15,TGTGCCAGCTCACCCACGAACGCTATAGACACTGAAGCTTTCTTT,CASSPTNAIDTEAFF